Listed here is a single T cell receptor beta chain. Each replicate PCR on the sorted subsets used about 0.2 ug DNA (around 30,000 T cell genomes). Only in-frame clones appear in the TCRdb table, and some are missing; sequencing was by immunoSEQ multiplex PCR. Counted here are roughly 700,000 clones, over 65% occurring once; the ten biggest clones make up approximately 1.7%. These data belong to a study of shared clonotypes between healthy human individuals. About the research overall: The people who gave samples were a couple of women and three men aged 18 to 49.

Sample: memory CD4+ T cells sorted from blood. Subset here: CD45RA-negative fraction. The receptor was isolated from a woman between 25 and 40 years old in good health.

CDR3 in amino acids: CASSWDSNTGELFF. DNA for the CDR3: TGTGCCAGCAGTTGGGACTCGAACACCGGGGAGCTGTTTTTT. This chain connects TRBV2 to TRBJ2-2; D is perhaps TRBD2 (6 bases). The CDR3 covers 14 residues. V was pared by 5 bases and J by 0 bases, with 7 bases between. Germline values: CDR1 SNHLY, CDR2 FYNNEI. Combining the CDR3 with reference TRBV2 and TRBJ2-2 gives the whole variable domain EPEVTQTPSHQVTQMGQEVILRCVPISNHLYFYWYRQILGQKVEFLVSFYNNEISEKSEIFDDQFSVERPDGSNFTLKIRSTKLEDSAMYFCASSWDSNTGELFFGEGSRLTVL.